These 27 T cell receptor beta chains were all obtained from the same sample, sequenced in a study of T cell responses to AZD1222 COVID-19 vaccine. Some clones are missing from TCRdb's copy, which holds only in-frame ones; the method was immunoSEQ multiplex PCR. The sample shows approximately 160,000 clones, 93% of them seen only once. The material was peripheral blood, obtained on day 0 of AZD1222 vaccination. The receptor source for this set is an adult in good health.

For the CDR3, the DNA is TGTGCCAGCAGCCCGACTAGCGGGGGGGCCTACGAGCAGTACTTC. It codes for CASSPTSGGAYEQYF. V is TRBV11-1 and J is TRBJ2-7; 14 bases line up with TRBD2. This CDR3 spans 15 amino acids. CDR1 is SGHAT and CDR2 is FQDESV in the germline V gene (reference sequence). V shed 5 bases and J 2 bases; nucleotides not matched to a gene: 2.

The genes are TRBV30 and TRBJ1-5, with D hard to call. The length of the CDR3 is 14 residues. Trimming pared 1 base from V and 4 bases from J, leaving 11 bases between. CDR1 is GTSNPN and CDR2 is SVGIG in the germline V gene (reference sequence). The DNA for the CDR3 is TGTGCCTGGAGTGCACTGGACGGGAATCAGCCCCAGCATTTT. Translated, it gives CAWSALDGNQPQHF.

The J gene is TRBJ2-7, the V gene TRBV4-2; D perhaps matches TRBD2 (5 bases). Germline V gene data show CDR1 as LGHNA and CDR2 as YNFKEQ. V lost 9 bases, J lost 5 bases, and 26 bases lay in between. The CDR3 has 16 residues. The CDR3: CARAAKASSEGNEQYF. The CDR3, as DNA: TGTGCCAGGGCAGCCAAGGCGTCCAGTGAGGGTAACGAGCAGTACTTC.

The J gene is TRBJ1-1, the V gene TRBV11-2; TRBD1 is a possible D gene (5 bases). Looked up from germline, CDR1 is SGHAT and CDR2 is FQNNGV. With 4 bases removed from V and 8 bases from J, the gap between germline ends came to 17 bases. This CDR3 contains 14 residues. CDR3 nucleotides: TGTGCCAGCAGCTCCCTCGACAGAGTTTCCGAAGCTTTCTTT. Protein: CASSSLDRVSEAFF.

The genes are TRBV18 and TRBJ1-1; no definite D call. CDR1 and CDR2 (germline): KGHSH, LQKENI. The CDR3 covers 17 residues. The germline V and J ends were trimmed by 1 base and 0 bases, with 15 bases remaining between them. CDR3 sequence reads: CASSPQLARTMNTEAFF. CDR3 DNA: TGTGCCAGCTCACCACAGCTCGCCAGGACCATGAACACTGAAGCTTTCTTT.

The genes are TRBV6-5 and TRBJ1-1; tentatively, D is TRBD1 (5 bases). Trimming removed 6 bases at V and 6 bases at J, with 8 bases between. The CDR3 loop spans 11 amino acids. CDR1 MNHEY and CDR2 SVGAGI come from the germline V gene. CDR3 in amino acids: CASRWGAEAFF. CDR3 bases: TGTGCCAGCAGATGGGGCGCTGAAGCTTTCTTT.

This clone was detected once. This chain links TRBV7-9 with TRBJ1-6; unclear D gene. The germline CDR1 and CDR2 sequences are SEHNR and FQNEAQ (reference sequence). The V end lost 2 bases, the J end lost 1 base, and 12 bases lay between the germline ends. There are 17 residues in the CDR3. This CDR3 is CASSLLSGGSYNSPLHF. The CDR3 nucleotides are TGTGCCAGCAGCTTACTCTCCGGTGGATCCTATAATTCACCCCTCCACTTT.

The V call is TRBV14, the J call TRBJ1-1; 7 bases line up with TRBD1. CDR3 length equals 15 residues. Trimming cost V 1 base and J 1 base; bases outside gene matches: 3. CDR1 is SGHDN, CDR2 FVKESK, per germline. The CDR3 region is CASSQVPGGNTEAFF. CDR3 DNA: TGTGCCAGCAGCCAAGTTCCAGGGGGGAACACTGAAGCTTTCTTT.

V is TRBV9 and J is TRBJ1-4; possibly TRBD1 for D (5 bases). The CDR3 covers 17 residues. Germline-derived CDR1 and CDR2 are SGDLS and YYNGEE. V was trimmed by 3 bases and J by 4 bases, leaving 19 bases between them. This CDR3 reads CASSGSFRGVDNEKLFF. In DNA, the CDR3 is TGTGCCAGCAGCGGCTCCTTCCGGGGGGTGGATAATGAAAAACTGTTTTTT.

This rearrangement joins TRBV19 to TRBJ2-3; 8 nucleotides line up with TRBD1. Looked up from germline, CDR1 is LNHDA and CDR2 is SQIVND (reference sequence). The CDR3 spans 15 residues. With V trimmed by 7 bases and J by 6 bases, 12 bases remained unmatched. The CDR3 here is CASTDGQGARDTQYF. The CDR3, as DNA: TGTGCCAGTACCGACGGCCAGGGGGCAAGGGATACGCAGTATTTT. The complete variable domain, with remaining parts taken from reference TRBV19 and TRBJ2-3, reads DGGITQSPKYLFRKEGQNVTLSCEQNLNHDAMYWYRQDPGQGLRLIYYSQIVNDFQKGDIAEGYSVSREKKESFPLTVTSAQKNPTAFYLCASTDGQGARDTQYFGPGTRLTVL.

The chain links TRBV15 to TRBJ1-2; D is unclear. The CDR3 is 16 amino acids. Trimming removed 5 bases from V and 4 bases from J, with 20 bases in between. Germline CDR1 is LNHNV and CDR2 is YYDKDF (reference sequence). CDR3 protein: CATSLLRESGAYGYTF. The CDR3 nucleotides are TGTGCCACCAGCTTACTCCGGGAAAGTGGCGCCTATGGCTACACCTTC. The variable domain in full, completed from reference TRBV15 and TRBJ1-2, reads DAMVIQNPRYQVTQFGKPVTLSCSQTLNHNVMYWYQQKSSQAPKLLFHYYDKDFNNEADTPDNFQSRRPNTSFCFLDIRSPGLGDTAMYLCATSLLRESGAYGYTFGSGTRLTVV.

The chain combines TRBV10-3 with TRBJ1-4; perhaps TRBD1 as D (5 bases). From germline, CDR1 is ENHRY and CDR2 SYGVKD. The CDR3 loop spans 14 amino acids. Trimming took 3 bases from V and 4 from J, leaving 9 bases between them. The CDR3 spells CAISDPGDNEKLFF. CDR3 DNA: TGTGCCATCAGTGATCCGGGGGATAATGAAAAACTGTTTTTT.

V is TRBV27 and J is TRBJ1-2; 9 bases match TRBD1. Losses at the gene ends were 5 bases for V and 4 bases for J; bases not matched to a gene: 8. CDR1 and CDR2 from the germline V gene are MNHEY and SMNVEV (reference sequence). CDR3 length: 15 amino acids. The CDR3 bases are TGTGCCAGCAGTCAAATTACAGGGGGCGTCTATGGCTACACCTTC. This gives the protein CASSQITGGVYGYTF.

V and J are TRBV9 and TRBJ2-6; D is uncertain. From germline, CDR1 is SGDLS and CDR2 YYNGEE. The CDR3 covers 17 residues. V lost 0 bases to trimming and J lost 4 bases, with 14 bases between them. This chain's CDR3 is CASSVGKVVWGANVLTF. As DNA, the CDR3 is TGTGCCAGCAGCGTAGGGAAGGTGGTCTGGGGGGCCAACGTCCTGACTTTC.

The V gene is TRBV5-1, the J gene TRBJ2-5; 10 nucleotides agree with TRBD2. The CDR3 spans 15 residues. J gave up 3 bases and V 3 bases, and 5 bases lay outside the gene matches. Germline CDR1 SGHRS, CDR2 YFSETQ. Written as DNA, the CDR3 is TGCGCCAGCAGCTATTCCGGGACTAGCGAAGAGACCCAGTACTTC. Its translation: CASSYSGTSEETQYF.

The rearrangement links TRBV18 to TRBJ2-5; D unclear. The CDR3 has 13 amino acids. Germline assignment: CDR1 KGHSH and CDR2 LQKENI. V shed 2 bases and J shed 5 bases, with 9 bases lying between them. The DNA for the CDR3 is TGTGCCAGCTCACCAGCGCTACGGGAGACCCAGTACTTC. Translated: CASSPALRETQYF.

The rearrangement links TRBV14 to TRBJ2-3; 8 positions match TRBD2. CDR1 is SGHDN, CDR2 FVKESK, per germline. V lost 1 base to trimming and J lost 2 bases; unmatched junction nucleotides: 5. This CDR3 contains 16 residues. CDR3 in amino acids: CASSQVLAGPTDTQYF. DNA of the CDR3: TGTGCCAGCAGCCAAGTGTTAGCGGGACCCACAGATACGCAGTATTTT.

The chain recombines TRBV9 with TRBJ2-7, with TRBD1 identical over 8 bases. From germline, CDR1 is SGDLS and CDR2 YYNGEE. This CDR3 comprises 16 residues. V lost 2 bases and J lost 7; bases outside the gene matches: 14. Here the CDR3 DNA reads TGTGCCAGCAGCGTGCACGGCGGGTGGGACAGGCAAGAGCAGTACTTC. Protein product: CASSVHGGWDRQEQYF.

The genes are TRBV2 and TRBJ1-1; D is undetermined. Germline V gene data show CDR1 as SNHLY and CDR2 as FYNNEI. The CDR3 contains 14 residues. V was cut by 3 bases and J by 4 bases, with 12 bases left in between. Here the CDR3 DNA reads TGTGCCAGCAGTGAGGGCACTTGGGGCACTGAAGCTTTCTTT. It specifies CASSEGTWGTEAFF.

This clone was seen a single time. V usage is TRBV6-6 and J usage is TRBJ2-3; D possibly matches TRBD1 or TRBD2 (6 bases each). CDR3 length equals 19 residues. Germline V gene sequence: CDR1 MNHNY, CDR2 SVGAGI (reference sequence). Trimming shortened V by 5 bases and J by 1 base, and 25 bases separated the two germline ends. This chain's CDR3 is CASSRWGGDTFRGTDTQYF. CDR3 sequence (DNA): TGTGCCAGCAGTCGGTGGGGCGGGGACACTTTCAGGGGCACAGATACGCAGTATTTT.

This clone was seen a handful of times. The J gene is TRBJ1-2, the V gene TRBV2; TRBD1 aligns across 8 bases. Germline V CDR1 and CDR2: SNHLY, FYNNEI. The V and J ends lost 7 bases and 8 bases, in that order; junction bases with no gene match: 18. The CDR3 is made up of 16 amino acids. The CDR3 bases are TGTGCCAGCATAGGTTCAGGGGGCCCTCTTGGGGGCGGCTACACCTTC. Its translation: CASIGSGGPLGGGYTF.

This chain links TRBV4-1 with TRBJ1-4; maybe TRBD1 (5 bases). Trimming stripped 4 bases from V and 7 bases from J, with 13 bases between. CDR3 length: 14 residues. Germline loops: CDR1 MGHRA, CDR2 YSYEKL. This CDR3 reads CASSPIRGTEKLFF. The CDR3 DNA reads TGCGCCAGCAGCCCGATAAGGGGCACTGAAAAACTGTTTTTT.

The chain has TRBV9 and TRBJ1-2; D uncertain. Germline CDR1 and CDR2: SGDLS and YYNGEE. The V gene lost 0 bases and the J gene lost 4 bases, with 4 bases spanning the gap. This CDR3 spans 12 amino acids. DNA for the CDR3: TGTGCCAGCAGCGTAGGCGTCTATGGCTACACCTTC. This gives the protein CASSVGVYGYTF.

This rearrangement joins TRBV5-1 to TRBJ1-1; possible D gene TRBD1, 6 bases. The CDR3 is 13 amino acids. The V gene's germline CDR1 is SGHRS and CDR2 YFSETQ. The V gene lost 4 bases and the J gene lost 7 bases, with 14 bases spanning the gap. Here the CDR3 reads CASSTGTLSEAFF. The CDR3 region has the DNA TGCGCCAGCAGCACAGGGACCCTAAGTGAAGCTTTCTTT. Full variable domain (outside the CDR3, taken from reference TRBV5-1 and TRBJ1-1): KAGVTQTPRYLIKTRGQQVTLSCSPISGHRSVSWYQQTPGQGLQFLFEYFSETQRNKGNFPGRFSGRQFSNSRSEMNVSTLELGDSALYLCASSTGTLSEAFFGQGTRLTVV.

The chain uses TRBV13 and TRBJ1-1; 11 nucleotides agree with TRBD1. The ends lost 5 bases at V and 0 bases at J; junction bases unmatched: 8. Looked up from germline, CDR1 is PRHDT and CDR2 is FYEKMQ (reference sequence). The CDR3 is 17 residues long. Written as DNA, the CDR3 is TGTGCCAGCAGCCGCCGGGACAGGGGGACCATGAACACTGAAGCTTTCTTT. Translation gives CASSRRDRGTMNTEAFF.

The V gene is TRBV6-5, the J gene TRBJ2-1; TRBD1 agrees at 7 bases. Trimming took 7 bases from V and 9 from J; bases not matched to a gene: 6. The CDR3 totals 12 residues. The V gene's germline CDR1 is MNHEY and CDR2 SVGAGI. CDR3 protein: CASTRSGGEQFF. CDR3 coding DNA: TGTGCCAGCACGCGCTCAGGGGGTGAGCAGTTCTTC.

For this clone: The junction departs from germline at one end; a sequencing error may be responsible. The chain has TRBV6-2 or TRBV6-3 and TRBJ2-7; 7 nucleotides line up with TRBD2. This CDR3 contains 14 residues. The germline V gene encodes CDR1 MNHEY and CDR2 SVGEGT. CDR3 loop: CASSSGGRSYEQYF. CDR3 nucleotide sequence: TGTGCCAGTAGTTCGGGGGGACGGTCTTACGAGCAGTACTTC.